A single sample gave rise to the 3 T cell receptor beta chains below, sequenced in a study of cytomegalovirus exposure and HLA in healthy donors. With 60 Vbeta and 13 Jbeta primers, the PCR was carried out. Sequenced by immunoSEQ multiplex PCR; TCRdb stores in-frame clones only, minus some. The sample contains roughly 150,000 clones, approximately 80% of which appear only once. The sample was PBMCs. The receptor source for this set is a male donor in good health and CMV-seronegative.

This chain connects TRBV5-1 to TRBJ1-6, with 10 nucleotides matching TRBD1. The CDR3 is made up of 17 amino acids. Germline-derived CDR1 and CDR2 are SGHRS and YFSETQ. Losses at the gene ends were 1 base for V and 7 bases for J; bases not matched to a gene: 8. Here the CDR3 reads CASSLTHGTGVNSPLHF. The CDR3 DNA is TGCGCCAGCAGCTTGACCCACGGGACAGGGGTCAATTCACCCCTCCACTTT.

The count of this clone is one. This CDR3 reads CASSLLTGGSPGELFF. The CDR3 region has the DNA TGTGCCAGCAGTCTACTAACAGGGGGCAGTCCCGGGGAGCTGTTTTTT. The V call is TRBV5-6, the J call TRBJ2-2, with 9 bases matching TRBD1. The germline V gene encodes CDR1 SGHDT and CDR2 YYEEEE. V was clipped by 5 bases and J by 6 bases; unmatched bases: 11. The CDR3 runs 16 residues.

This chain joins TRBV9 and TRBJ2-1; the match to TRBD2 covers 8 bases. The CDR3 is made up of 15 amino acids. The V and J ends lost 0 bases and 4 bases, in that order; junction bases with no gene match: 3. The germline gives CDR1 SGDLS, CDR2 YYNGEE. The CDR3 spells CASSVGLANYNEQFF. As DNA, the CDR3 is TGTGCCAGCAGCGTAGGACTAGCGAATTACAATGAGCAGTTCTTC.